This T cell receptor (beta chain) was sequenced for a study of T-cell reconstitution after alpha-beta-depleted transplantation in children. Study-level points and caveats: As was reported, about two months after transplant, alpha-beta T cells came from several hundred expanded graft clones.

Remarks on this clonotype: The antigen remains undetermined.

Preparation of the TCRbeta library involved a method that used unique molecular identifiers. TCRdb re-called the PCR reads with MiXCR, one entry per CDR3 protein. The table has 700,000 to 850,000 distinct CDR3 sequences, around 17% seen once. There are 14 residues in the CDR3. The germline V gene encodes CDR1 MGHRA and CDR2 YSYEKL. V was shortened by 5 bases and J by 2 bases, with 12 bases between the two germline ends. V and J are TRBV4-1 and TRBJ2-5, with D maybe TRBD2 (5 bases). Material: PBMCs, mostly from graft donor cells, obtained 360 days after TCRalphabeta/CD19-depleted stem cell transplant. The sequence was collected from a male patient between 5 and 17 years old who had a stem cell transplant for acute lymphoblastic leukemia, so the T cells may come from the graft donor. DNA for the CDR3: TGCGCCAGCAGCTCGAGGGAAGAGCAAGAGACCCAGTACTTC. Translation: CASSSREEQETQYF.